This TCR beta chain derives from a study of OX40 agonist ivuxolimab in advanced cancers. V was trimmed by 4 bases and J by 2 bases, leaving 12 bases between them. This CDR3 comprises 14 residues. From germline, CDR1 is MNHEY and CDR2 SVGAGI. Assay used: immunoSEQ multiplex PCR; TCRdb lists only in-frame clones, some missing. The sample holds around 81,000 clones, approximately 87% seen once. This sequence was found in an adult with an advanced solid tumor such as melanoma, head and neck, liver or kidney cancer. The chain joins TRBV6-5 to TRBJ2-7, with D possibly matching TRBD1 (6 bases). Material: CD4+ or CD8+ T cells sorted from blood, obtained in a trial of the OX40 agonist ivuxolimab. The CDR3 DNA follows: TGTGCCAGCAGTTCAGGCAGGGGCGCCTACGAGCAGTACTTC. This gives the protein CASSSGRGAYEQYF.